This T cell receptor (beta chain) stems from a study of vaccination and CD4 T cells after COVID-19. Study information: Overlapping peptides of the spike proteins of SARS-CoV-2, HCoV-NL63, HCoV-OC43 and HCoV-229E were used for cell stimulation.

Whole-study results and caveats: Median counts of SARS-CoV-2-reactive clonotypes increased from around 20 to 38; this difference was not significant.

Germline V gene sequence: CDR1 MNHNS, CDR2 SASEGT. This CDR3 is 12 amino acids long. V was clipped by 2 bases and J by 8 bases, with 9 bases between them. As regards this clonotype: Its antigen is undetermined.

The time point denotes: late sampling 161 to 241 days after vaccination in a few convalescent patients. Treatment indicated: approximately 9-day PBMC culture with coronavirus spike peptide pools or control peptides (ViraFEST assay). Culture conditions combined some 1.9 million PBMCs per well with roughly 10 IU/ml IL-2 and 8.5 to 10 ug/ml peptide pools. The Oncomine TCR Beta short-read assay sequenced DNA from cultured CD4+ T cells. From the PCR reads, TCRdb called clonotypes with MiXCR, one entry per CDR3 protein. Among roughly 25,000 distinct CDR3 sequences listed, under 40% were seen once. The source is a human donor who had recovered from COVID-19. The chain joins TRBV6-1 to TRBJ1-2; D call uncertain. This material consisted of CD4+ T cells from blood, cultured in vitro, taken about 7 months after SARS-CoV-2 vaccination. The DNA for the CDR3 is TGTGCCAGCAGTGAACGGAGAAGCGGCTACACCTTC. This encodes CASSERRSGYTF.